The 7 T cell receptor beta chains below all came from one sample that was sequenced in a study of blood T cell repertoires in COVID-19. The table came from immunoSEQ multiplex PCR; TCRdb's copy has only in-frame clones and leaves some out. The table shows approximately 230,000 clones, with 80% to 90% occurring only once. Sequences were obtained from PBMCs or T cells enriched from blood (not recorded which). These receptors were obtained from a man in his forties who had recovered from COVID-19.

The V call is TRBV3-1 (or the pseudogene TRBV3-2), the J call TRBJ2-7; maybe TRBD1 (6 bases). The germline V gene has CDR1 LGHDT and CDR2 YNNKEL (reference sequence). Trimming cost V 4 bases and J 2 bases, with 12 bases left between them. The CDR3 consists of 14 residues. The CDR3 DNA reads TGTGCCAGCAGCCTGAGGGGACAAACCTACGAGCAGTACTTC. Translated, it gives CASSLRGQTYEQYF.

This chain links TRBV15 with TRBJ2-3, with 10 bases fitting TRBD2. CDR3 size: 18 residues. Germline CDR1 is LNHNV and CDR2 is YYDKDF (reference sequence). Trimming cost V 1 base and J 0 bases; bases outside gene matches: 7. CDR3 in amino acids: CATSRVLAGAASTDTQYF. The DNA for the CDR3 is TGTGCCACCAGCAGAGTTCTAGCGGGGGCAGCTAGCACAGATACGCAGTATTTT.

The chain uses TRBV19 and TRBJ2-7, with D tentatively TRBD1 (6 bases). V was pared by 3 bases and J by 2 bases, with 14 bases between. Germline V gene data show CDR1 as LNHDA and CDR2 as SQIVND (reference sequence). The CDR3 extends over 15 amino acids. CDR3 nucleotides: TGTGCCAGTAGTATGTCTGGGGGCGAGCCCTACGAGCAGTACTTC. It encodes CASSMSGGEPYEQYF.

In this sample, this clone turned up once. The rearrangement joins TRBV5-1 to TRBJ1-2; D not resolved. V lost 0 bases to trimming and J lost 8 bases, with 14 bases between them. The CDR3 spans 14 residues. Germline values: CDR1 SGHRS, CDR2 YFSETQ. The CDR3 bases are TGCGCCAGCAGCTTGGGTCGGAGAGAGGGCGGCTACACCTTC. It codes for CASSLGRREGGYTF.

The table lists this clone with a few counts. This chain connects TRBV7-3 to TRBJ2-2; D is undetermined. The CDR3 contains 15 residues. Germline values: CDR1 SGHTA, CDR2 FQGTGA. V lost 8 bases and J 3 bases, leaving 16 bases between the germline ends. This CDR3 is CASLYVRCDTGELFF. CDR3 DNA: TGTGCCAGCCTTTATGTCCGATGCGACACCGGGGAGCTGTTTTTT.

The chain combines TRBV12-3 or TRBV12-4 with TRBJ1-1, with TRBD1 matching over 7 bases. After removal of 5 bases from V and 6 bases from J, the junction contained 3 bases not matched to a gene. The CDR3 runs to 12 residues. Here the CDR3 DNA reads TGTGCCAGCAGTAGGGGGCCAGCTGAAGCTTTCTTT. It yields the protein CASSRGPAEAFF.

The V and J genes are TRBV30 and TRBJ2-5, with 7 bases identical to TRBD1. The germline V gene encodes CDR1 GTSNPN and CDR2 SVGIG (reference sequence). V was pared by 1 base and J by 2 bases, with 1 base of the junction left unmatched. CDR3 length: 13 residues. CDR3 amino acids: CAWSGTGQETQYF. CDR3 bases: TGTGCCTGGAGTGGGACAGGACAAGAGACCCAGTACTTC.